These 25 T cell receptor beta chains were sequenced from one sample in a study of Graves' ophthalmopathy and Graves' hyperthyroidism. Amplification of the TCR beta CDR3 regions used RNA transcripts (as template). The first-round RT-PCR employed HTBI primers together with the Qiagen OneStep RT-PCR kit. A multiplex PCR was then performed as the second round. One entry per CDR3 protein results from TCRdb running MiXCR on the multiplex PCR reads. The sample lists approximately 700,000 distinct CDR3 sequences, roughly 41% seen once, with 40% to 45% in the top ten. Sequenced input: peripheral blood. Source of these receptors: an adult man with Graves' ophthalmopathy.

This clonotype was observed many times. J is TRBJ2-2 and V is TRBV15; TRBD1 or TRBD2 may be the D gene (5 bases each). The germline V gene encodes CDR1 LNHNV and CDR2 YYDKDF (reference sequence). The CDR3 has 13 residues. Trimming cost V 9 bases and J 8 bases, with 16 bases left between them. The CDR3 is CATRDAPPGELFF. The CDR3 DNA reads TGTGCCACTCGGGACGCTCCCCCTGGGGAGCTGTTTTTT.

In this sample, this clonotype turned up many times. The chain links TRBV19 to TRBJ1-1; possibly TRBD1 for D (5 bases). V lost 0 bases and J lost 11, with 13 bases in between. This CDR3 is built from 13 residues. Germline V gene sequence: CDR1 LNHDA, CDR2 SQIVND (reference sequence). For the CDR3, the DNA is TGTGCCAGTAGTATAGATTGGCGGGGGGTCGCTTTCTTT. Translating it yields CASSIDWRGVAFF.

Remarks on this clonotype: A much larger clone is a single base away; this may be a read error. The V gene is TRBV10-3, the J gene TRBJ2-5, with TRBD1 matching over 7 bases. This CDR3 is built from 15 residues. Looked up from germline, CDR1 is ENHRY and CDR2 is SYGVKD. Trimming at V came to 11 bases and at J to 1 base, leaving 13 bases not matched to a gene. The DNA of the CDR3 is TGTGCCGCCAGTGACCGCCGGGACAGCCAAGAGACCCAGTACTTC. This sequence encodes CAASDRRDSQETQYF.

The V gene is TRBV3-1, the J gene TRBJ2-7; D call uncertain. CDR3 size: 13 residues. The germline gives CDR1 LGHDT, CDR2 YNNKEL (reference sequence). Trimming took 1 base from V and 6 from J, leaving 10 bases between them. DNA of the CDR3: TGTGCCAGCAGCCAAGCTTCTGGGTTCGAGCAGTACTTC. This translates into CASSQASGFEQYF.

This chain uses TRBV29-1 with TRBJ1-1; D gene uncertain. The V end was cut by 6 bases, the J end by 4 bases, with 15 bases between. Germline V gene sequence: CDR1 SQVTM, CDR2 ANQGSEA. The CDR3 is 13 amino acids. The CDR3 sequence is CSVVQGGGTEAFF. The CDR3 bases are TGCAGCGTAGTACAAGGCGGTGGCACTGAAGCTTTCTTT.

There are a few counts of this clonotype. This chain connects TRBV20-1 to TRBJ1-4; 11 nucleotides line up with TRBD1. The CDR3 spans 14 residues. Unmatched junction bases numbered 3, after V lost 6 bases and J lost 3 bases. From germline, CDR1 is DFQATT and CDR2 SNEGSKA (reference sequence). CDR3 sequence reads: CSAGTGGSNEKLFF. The CDR3 DNA reads TGCAGTGCCGGGACAGGGGGGTCTAATGAAAAACTGTTTTTT.

The chain uses TRBV7-2 and TRBJ1-2, with a weak D call TRBD1 (5 bases). V was clipped by 7 bases and J by 6 bases, with 18 bases between them. CDR3 length: 14 amino acids. Germline V gene data show CDR1 as SGHTA and CDR2 as FQGNSA. CDR3 coding DNA: TGTGCCAGCACCCGCTTGGGGGGGTATGATGGCTACACCTTC. Residues: CASTRLGGYDGYTF.

Many counts were recorded for this clonotype. The chain combines TRBV15 with TRBJ1-2; D remains ambiguous. The CDR3 consists of 14 residues. V lost 0 bases and J 8 bases, leaving 13 bases between the germline ends. The germline V gene has CDR1 LNHNV and CDR2 YYDKDF (reference sequence). This chain's CDR3 is CATSRDLSVQGYTF. The CDR3 bases are TGTGCCACCAGCAGAGATCTTAGCGTTCAAGGCTACACCTTC.

The chain couples TRBV12-3 or TRBV12-4 to TRBJ1-4; D gene ambiguous. The CDR3 runs to 14 residues. Trimming pared 0 bases from V and 3 bases from J, leaving 5 bases between. CDR3 coding DNA: TGTGCCAGCAGTTTAGCGGCAGCTAATGAAAAACTGTTTTTT. This encodes CASSLAAANEKLFF.

This clonotype was detected a few times. This sequence joins TRBV10-3 and TRBJ2-7; tentative D call: TRBD1 (6 bases). Per the germline V gene, CDR1 is ENHRY and CDR2 is SYGVKD. This CDR3 region has 14 residues. With 10 bases removed from V and 3 bases from J, the gap between germline ends came to 19 bases. In DNA, the CDR3 is TGTGCCAGCAGGCGACGTAGCAGGGGCTACGAGCAGTACTTC. It yields the protein CASRRRSRGYEQYF.

V and J are TRBV19 and TRBJ1-1; 7 positions match TRBD1. Germline-derived CDR1 and CDR2 are LNHDA and SQIVND (reference sequence). J was trimmed by 7 bases and V by 4 bases; bases with no gene match: 9. This CDR3 contains 14 residues. CDR3 nucleotides: TGTGCCAGTAGTACGGTCAATGACAGGGTTGAAGCTTTCTTT. It yields the protein CASSTVNDRVEAFF.

This clonotype was observed at least ten times. The chain recombines TRBV20-1 with TRBJ1-1; 9 bases match TRBD1. The CDR3 has 15 residues. CDR1 and CDR2 (germline): DFQATT, SNEGSKA (reference sequence). J lost 5 bases, V lost 1 base, and 8 bases had no gene match. The CDR3 nucleotides read TGCAGTGCTAGAGCCGGGACAGGGAGGTATACTGAAGCTTTCTTT. Translation gives CSARAGTGRYTEAFF.

The table lists this clonotype with many counts. The J gene is TRBJ1-2, the V gene TRBV7-9, with D perhaps TRBD1 (5 bases). CDR3 length: 16 residues. With 4 bases removed from V and 8 bases from J, the gap between germline ends came to 23 bases. Germline V gives CDR1 SEHNR, CDR2 FQNEAQ (reference sequence). CDR3 sequence: CASSSSGDSLLFGYTF. CDR3 nucleotide sequence: TGTGCCAGCAGCTCGTCGGGAGACAGCCTTCTATTCGGCTACACCTTC.

The V call is TRBV20-1, the J call TRBJ2-7, with D maybe TRBD2 (6 bases). The CDR3 consists of 13 residues. CDR1 is DFQATT, CDR2 SNEGSKA, per germline (reference sequence). The ends were cut back, 6 bases at V and 5 bases at J, with 17 bases in the middle. In DNA, the CDR3 is TGCAGTGCGGAATGGGGGGAGTCGGACGAGCAGTACTTC. Translation gives CSAEWGESDEQYF.

J is TRBJ2-2 and V is TRBV5-1, with 7 bases fitting TRBD1. From germline, CDR1 is SGHRS and CDR2 YFSETQ. The CDR3 has 17 residues. V dropped 9 bases and J dropped 1; count of bases not matched to a gene: 15. The CDR3 sequence is CATYQNPGQMNTGELFF. CDR3 bases: TGCGCCACCTACCAGAACCCGGGACAGATGAACACCGGGGAGCTGTTTTTT.

This clonotype showed up many times. This chain uses TRBV7-8 with TRBJ1-6; tentative D call: TRBD1 (5 bases). This CDR3 contains 15 residues. The germline V and J ends were trimmed by 5 bases and 10 bases, with 18 bases remaining between them. Germline V gives CDR1 SGHVS, CDR2 FQNEAQ. CDR3 nucleotide sequence: TGTGCCAGCAGCGCCTACGGGACGGCAAACTCACCCCTCCACTTT. This translates into CASSAYGTANSPLHF.

The chain couples TRBV5-1 to TRBJ1-2; weak D call: TRBD1 (5 bases). The CDR3 is 14 amino acids. Germline values: CDR1 SGHRS, CDR2 YFSETQ. V was clipped by 5 bases and J by 7 bases, with 18 bases between them. CDR3 sequence: CASRAQGFTFGYTF. The CDR3 DNA reads as TGCGCCAGCAGAGCCCAGGGTTTTACGTTTGGCTACACCTTC.

At least ten counts were recorded for this clonotype. The chain is built from TRBV29-1 and TRBJ2-7; 10 bases fit TRBD1. This CDR3 has 14 residues. V trimming: 4 bases; J trimming: 2 bases; junction bases outside the gene matches: 5. CDR1 is SQVTM and CDR2 is ANQGSEA in the germline V gene. This CDR3 is CSVADRGRTYEQYF. The CDR3 region has the DNA TGCAGCGTTGCCGACAGGGGGCGAACCTACGAGCAGTACTTC.

Many counts were recorded for this clonotype. The V call is TRBV10-3, the J call TRBJ2-5; D gene uncertain. Deletions cut 8 bases from V and 2 bases from J, with 18 bases between. Germline CDR1 is ENHRY and CDR2 is SYGVKD. CDR3 length: 15 residues. CDR3 residues: CAIRSPRGPQETQYF. CDR3 coding DNA: TGTGCCATCCGATCTCCACGTGGACCTCAAGAGACCCAGTACTTC.

V gene TRBV29-1 combines with J gene TRBJ2-3; no definite D call. CDR1 and CDR2 (germline): SQVTM, ANQGSEA. There are 15 residues in the CDR3. CDR3 loop: CSYNLLGIGIDTQYF. DNA for the CDR3: TGCAGTTACAATCTGTTAGGTATAGGCATAGATACGCAGTATTTT.

This clonotype was found many times. One end of the junction does not line up with germline, which may come from a read error. This chain uses TRBV7-6 with TRBJ2-5; weak D call: TRBD2 (6 bases). The germline V gene encodes CDR1 SGHVS and CDR2 FNYEAQ. This CDR3 region has 12 residues. CDR3 residues: CASSVAAQTQYF. The CDR3 region has the DNA TGTGCCAGCAGCGTAGCGGCACAGACCCAGTACTTC.

The chain employs TRBV7-9 and TRBJ1-5, with 7 bases identical to TRBD1. V trimming: 4 bases; J trimming: 3 bases; junction bases outside the gene matches: 6. CDR3 length: 15 amino acids. Germline lookup yields CDR1 SEHNR and CDR2 FQNEAQ (reference sequence). The CDR3 DNA sequence: TGTGCCAGCAGCTCAGACGGGACAGTCAATCAGCCCCAGCATTTT. Its translation is CASSSDGTVNQPQHF.

This chain connects TRBV20-1 to TRBJ2-3; D not certain. CDR3 size: 15 residues. The V and J ends lost 6 bases and 0 bases respectively, with 16 bases between them. Germline assignment: CDR1 DFQATT and CDR2 SNEGSKA (reference sequence). Here the CDR3 reads CSASPTSPSTDTQYF. The CDR3 region has the DNA TGCAGTGCCAGCCCAACAAGTCCTAGCACAGATACGCAGTATTTT.

On this clonotype: This may be a read error, as it is one base from a much larger clone. This rearrangement joins TRBV2 to TRBJ1-2, with D tentatively TRBD1 (6 bases). The length of the CDR3 is 13 residues. Germline loops: CDR1 SNHLY, CDR2 FYNNEI. Trimming removed 10 bases from V and 8 bases from J, with 20 bases in between. Written as DNA, the CDR3 is TGTGCCACTGGGGGGCTTGGGTTTGTGGGCTACACCTTC. Translation gives CATGGLGFVGYTF.

With respect to this clonotype: Compared with germline, one end of the junction differs, possibly owing to a read error. The V call is TRBV10-3, the J call TRBJ1-5; D ambiguous. The CDR3 length is 14 residues. Looked up from germline, CDR1 is ENHRY and CDR2 is SYGVKD. The CDR3 sequence is CASSEADFLQPQHF. As DNA, the CDR3 is TGTGCCAGCAGTGAAGCAGATTTCCTCCAGCCCCAGCATTTT.